Below are 20 T cell receptor beta chains sequenced from a single sample in a study of T cells in Graves' hyperthyroidism and ophthalmopathy. The TCR beta CDR3 regions underwent amplification using RNA transcripts as the source. HTBI primers were the set used in a first-round RT-PCR of the TCR CDR3. Each CDR3 protein is one row after TCRdb ran MiXCR on the multiplex PCR reads. The sample yields 200,000 to 250,000 distinct CDR3 sequences, 15% to 20% seen once. The sample taken for sequencing was blood. Receptor source: a man aged 50 or older with Graves' hyperthyroidism.

The chain recombines TRBV5-1 with TRBJ1-1; D remains unclear. The CDR3 totals 13 residues. Germline V gene data show CDR1 as SGHRS and CDR2 as YFSETQ. V dropped 2 bases and J dropped 3 bases, with 8 bases sitting between them. The CDR3 loop reads CASSFPGYTEAFF. The DNA of the CDR3 is TGCGCCAGCAGCTTTCCGGGGTACACTGAAGCTTTCTTT. Based on the CDR3 plus reference TRBV5-1 and TRBJ1-1, the full variable domain is KAGVTQTPRYLIKTRGQQVTLSCSPISGHRSVSWYQQTPGQGLQFLFEYFSETQRNKGNFPGRFSGRQFSNSRSEMNVSTLELGDSALYLCASSFPGYTEAFFGQGTRLTVV.

This clonotype has only a few counts. V and J are TRBV28 and TRBJ2-2, with a possible D match to TRBD2 (7 bases). V lost 5 bases to trimming and J lost 5 bases, with 18 bases between them. CDR1 and CDR2 (germline): MDHEN, SYDVKM. CDR3 size: 16 residues. This CDR3 is CASSPQDSGKTGELFF. DNA of the CDR3: TGTGCCAGCAGTCCCCAGGACAGCGGGAAGACCGGGGAGCTGTTTTTT.

The chain carries TRBV11-2 and TRBJ1-1, with a possible D match to TRBD1 (5 bases). CDR1 is SGHAT and CDR2 is FQNNGV in the germline V gene. The germline V and J ends were trimmed by 4 bases and 5 bases, with 11 bases remaining between them. This CDR3 spans 13 amino acids. The CDR3 reads CASSSDWGTEAFF. In nucleotides, the CDR3 is TGTGCCAGCAGCTCCGACTGGGGGACTGAAGCTTTCTTT.

This chain links TRBV14 with TRBJ2-6; no clear D. Per the germline V gene, CDR1 is SGHDN and CDR2 is FVKESK. Trimming cost V 2 bases and J 4 bases, with 9 bases left between them. This CDR3 comprises 15 residues. The CDR3 region is CASSQPVGGANVLTF. CDR3 DNA sequence: TGTGCCAGCAGCCAACCTGTGGGGGGGGCCAACGTCCTGACTTTC. The whole variable domain, filled in from reference TRBV14 and TRBJ2-6, reads EAGVTQFPSHSVIEKGQTVTLRCDPISGHDNLYWYRRVMGKEIKFLLHFVKESKQDESGMPNNRFLAERTGGTYSTLKVQPAELEDSGVYFCASSQPVGGANVLTFGAGSRLTVL.

At least ten counts were recorded for this clonotype. V gene TRBV28 combines with J gene TRBJ2-1, with 7 bases fitting TRBD2. Germline-derived CDR1 and CDR2 are MDHEN and SYDVKM. The CDR3 is made up of 13 amino acids. With V trimmed by 0 bases and J by 15 bases, 8 bases remained unmatched. CDR3 DNA sequence: TGTGCCAGCAGTTTATGGGCTAGCGGTTTGGTGTTCTTC. Translated: CASSLWASGLVFF.

This clonotype appeared many times. The chain links TRBV2 to TRBJ1-1; 9 positions agree with TRBD1. The germline CDR1 and CDR2 sequences are SNHLY and FYNNEI. The CDR3 is made up of 13 amino acids. V shed 6 bases and J 6 bases; nucleotides not matched to a gene: 5. CDR3: CASRGQGWAEAFF. CDR3 sequence (DNA): TGTGCCAGCAGAGGACAGGGGTGGGCTGAAGCTTTCTTT.

This clonotype was observed at least ten times. The chain uses TRBV6-1 and TRBJ2-3; a possible D gene is TRBD1 (6 bases). CDR1 is MNHNS and CDR2 is SASEGT in the germline V gene. The CDR3 extends over 16 amino acids. V was trimmed by 5 bases and J by 1 base, leaving 16 bases between them. CDR3 nucleotide sequence: TGTGCCAGCAGTTTAAGGGGACAAGGAGGCACAGATACGCAGTATTTT. Protein product: CASSLRGQGGTDTQYF.

This clonotype was detected a few times. V and J are TRBV18 and TRBJ2-2; maybe TRBD2 (5 bases). V was clipped by 0 bases and J by 0 bases, with 8 bases between them. CDR1 KGHSH and CDR2 LQKENI come from the germline V gene. The CDR3 length is 16 residues. In DNA form, the CDR3 reads TGTGCCAGCTCACCACCGGGGAGCGCGAACACCGGGGAGCTGTTTTTT. Residues: CASSPPGSANTGELFF.

This clonotype was counted many times. The rearrangement joins TRBV7-2 to TRBJ2-1; TRBD2 aligns across 11 bases. Germline loops: CDR1 SGHTA, CDR2 FQGNSA. CDR3 length equals 15 residues. With 2 bases clipped from V and 3 bases from J, the junction kept 0 bases outside the gene matches. The CDR3 DNA reads as TGTGCCAGCAGCTTACTAGCGGGAGGCTACAATGAGCAGTTCTTC. This translates into CASSLLAGGYNEQFF.

At least ten counts were recorded for this clonotype. The chain joins TRBV29-1 to TRBJ1-1, with D maybe TRBD1 (5 bases). Per germline, CDR1 SQVTM and CDR2 ANQGSEA. V gave up 3 bases and J gave up 4 bases, with 9 bases separating them. The CDR3 is 12 amino acids. CDR3 residues: CSVDGAGTEAFF. The CDR3 bases are TGCAGCGTTGATGGGGCGGGCACTGAAGCTTTCTTT.

In this sample, this clonotype turned up many times. This chain joins TRBV15 and TRBJ2-5; TRBD2 matches 10 bases. The germline V gene encodes CDR1 LNHNV and CDR2 YYDKDF (reference sequence). The V segment lost 5 bases and the J segment 5 bases; nucleotides outside the gene matches: 20. The CDR3 has 19 amino acids. CDR3 loop: CATSRPSWLAGEKRETQYF. CDR3 DNA: TGTGCCACCAGCCGCCCGTCGTGGCTAGCGGGAGAGAAGAGGGAGACCCAGTACTTC.

The chain joins TRBV28 to TRBJ1-1, with 8 bases identical to TRBD1. There are 16 residues in the CDR3. Germline-derived CDR1 and CDR2 are MDHEN and SYDVKM. V was clipped by 1 base and J by 4 bases; unmatched bases: 8. CDR3 nucleotides: TGTGCCAGCAGTTTATTGACAGGGGTGGATAGCACTGAAGCTTTCTTT. It is translated as CASSLLTGVDSTEAFF.

In its sample, this clonotype was seen a few times. This chain uses TRBV12-3 or TRBV12-4 with TRBJ2-3; the D is unclear. V was clipped by 6 bases and J by 6 bases, with 13 bases between them. This CDR3 has 13 residues. CDR3 DNA sequence: TGTGCCAGCAGCGACGGATTCGGGGATACGCAGTATTTT. Protein sequence: CASSDGFGDTQYF.

This clonotype showed up many times. J is TRBJ2-1 and V is TRBV11-1; 7 positions match TRBD1. V lost 4 bases and J lost 7; bases outside the gene matches: 7. CDR1 SGHAT and CDR2 FQDESV come from the germline V gene (reference sequence). The CDR3 runs 14 residues. The CDR3 spells CASSSLTGVNEQFF. The CDR3 bases are TGTGCCAGCAGCTCACTCACAGGGGTGAATGAGCAGTTCTTC.

This clonotype was observed a few times. J is TRBJ2-5 and V is TRBV6-2 or TRBV6-3, with D possibly TRBD1 on 6 matching bases. CDR1 is MNHEY and CDR2 is SVGEGT in the germline V gene. Trimming took 5 bases from V and 6 from J, leaving 10 bases between them. This CDR3 region has 12 residues. This CDR3 reads CASSDRLQTQYF. CDR3 coding DNA: TGTGCCAGCAGTGACAGGTTGCAGACCCAGTACTTC.

The genes are TRBV20-1 and TRBJ2-7, with 11 nucleotides matching TRBD2. The CDR3 contains 14 residues. Germline CDR1 is DFQATT and CDR2 is SNEGSKA (reference sequence). Unmatched junction bases numbered 3, after V lost 5 bases and J lost 0 bases. The CDR3 sequence is CSALAGGTSYEQYF. As DNA, the CDR3 is TGCAGTGCTTTAGCGGGAGGGACCTCCTACGAGCAGTACTTC.

This clonotype was counted many times. This chain joins TRBV27 and TRBJ2-7, with 9 nucleotides matching TRBD1. The CDR3 contains 14 residues. Per germline, CDR1 MNHEY and CDR2 SMNVEV (reference sequence). With V trimmed by 6 bases and J by 2 bases, 5 bases remained unmatched. The CDR3 reads CASSSRTGAYEQYF. CDR3 DNA sequence: TGTGCCAGCAGCTCCCGGACAGGGGCCTACGAGCAGTACTTC.

The V gene is TRBV20-1, the J gene TRBJ2-7; 10 bases align to TRBD2. The V segment lost 6 bases and the J segment 0 bases; nucleotides outside the gene matches: 2. The CDR3 totals 13 residues. The germline CDR1 and CDR2 sequences are DFQATT and SNEGSKA (reference sequence). The DNA of the CDR3 is TGCAGTGCCGGACTAGCGGACTCCTACGAGCAGTACTTC. It codes for CSAGLADSYEQYF.

CDR3 DNA: TGTGCCAGCAGGGACCGAAGGGACAATCAGCCCCAGCATTTT. It codes for CASRDRRDNQPQHF. This chain connects TRBV6-2 or TRBV6-3 to TRBJ1-5; D not certain. The V and J ends lost 6 bases and 3 bases respectively, with 12 bases between them. The germline V gene has CDR1 MNHEY and CDR2 SVGEGT. CDR3 length: 14 residues.

This clonotype was recorded at least ten times. V gene TRBV28 combines with J gene TRBJ2-7; D uncertain. The CDR3 has 14 residues. Trimming took off 6 bases at V and 2 bases at J, with 14 bases between the two ends. Germline lookup yields CDR1 MDHEN and CDR2 SYDVKM. CDR3 in amino acids: CASSPSAETYEQYF. The DNA of the CDR3 is TGTGCCAGCAGCCCTTCGGCGGAGACCTACGAGCAGTACTTC.